Each of the 3 T cell receptor beta chains below was sequenced from the same sample in a study of cytomegalovirus exposure and HLA in healthy donors. The PCR was carried out with 60 Vbeta primers and 13 Jbeta primers. TCRdb keeps only in-frame clones here, not all; method: immunoSEQ multiplex PCR. Altogether 120,000 or so clones are present, 80% being singletons, with the ten largest covering approximately 1%. Specimen: PBMCs. These receptors all come from a human donor in good health.

The chain uses TRBV15 and TRBJ2-3; maybe TRBD2 (5 bases). V was cut by 0 bases and J by 7 bases, with 14 bases left in between. Germline-derived CDR1 and CDR2 are LNHNV and YYDKDF (reference sequence). This CDR3 contains 15 residues. CDR3 DNA sequence: TGTGCCACCAGCAGAGAACGGGGTGGCCCCCATACGCAGTATTTT. Its protein is CATSRERGGPHTQYF.

A few counts support this clone. CDR3: CASSRTGGLPYNEQFF. In nucleotides, the CDR3 is TGTGCCAGTAGTCGGACAGGGGGGCTCCCCTACAATGAGCAGTTCTTC. This sequence joins TRBV19 and TRBJ2-1; TRBD1 aligns across 10 bases. V was pared by 5 bases and J by 2 bases, with 6 bases of the junction left unmatched. CDR3 length equals 16 residues. Germline V gene lookup returns CDR1 LNHDA and CDR2 SQIVND (reference sequence). Variable domain in full (rest from reference TRBV19 and TRBJ2-1): DGGITQSPKYLFRKEGQNVTLSCEQNLNHDAMYWYRQDPGQGLRLIYYSQIVNDFQKGDIAEGYSVSREKKESFPLTVTSAQKNPTAFYLCASSRTGGLPYNEQFFGPGTRLTVL.

The V call is TRBV12-5, the J call TRBJ2-1; 7 positions match TRBD2. After removal of 6 bases from V and 5 bases from J, the junction contained 10 bases not matched to a gene. Germline-derived CDR1 and CDR2 are LGHNT and FRNRAP. The CDR3 extends over 15 amino acids. This CDR3 reads CASGRWAGEDNEQFF. CDR3 coding DNA: TGTGCTAGTGGCCGCTGGGCGGGAGAAGACAATGAGCAGTTCTTC. Complete variable domain (other parts from reference TRBV12-5 and TRBJ2-1): DARVTQTPRHKVTEMGQEVTMRCQPILGHNTVFWYRQTMMQGLELLAYFRNRAPLDDSGMPKDRFSAEMPDATLATLKIQPSEPRDSAVYFCASGRWAGEDNEQFFGPGTRLTVL.